This TCR beta chain derives from a study of T cell responses to AZD1222 COVID-19 vaccine (dated by TCRdb to about 2021). For context, the study as a whole: A total of about 240 trial participants underwent TCR sequencing, of whom some 210 received two doses of AZD1222 and around 25 received two doses of the MenACWY control vaccine. Trial participants were enrolled into age subgroups of 18-55, 56-69 and 70-plus years, which contained roughly 140, 27 and 60 TCR-sequenced participants, respectively.

What this sample's time point label stands for: about 28 days (+/-7) after the second vaccine dose. Because spike-specific TCR depth and breadth did not differ between the two schedules, AZD1222 recipients who got a second dose at roughly 4 weeks were pooled with those who got a second dose at roughly 12 weeks. The vaccinee samples were drawn from two UK trials, COV001 and COV002, one of which was a single-blind randomized controlled phase 2/3 trial testing AZD1222 (ChAdOx1 nCoV-19) in healthy adults. For TCRbeta chain sequencing, PBMC samples were collected from trial participants at day 0 and at day 28 after the second dose. The germline V gene yields MNHEY for CDR1 and SVGAGI for CDR2. The CDR3 starts with the cysteine, ends with the phenylalanine, and has 14 residues. This entry keeps only the CDR3 DNA: 42 bases, framed from base 1. V is reduced by 7 bases and J by 1 base, leaving a spacing of 13 bases between them.

The CDR3 regions of human TCRbeta chains were analyzed by immunosequencing. The study's processing was this. TCRs in the repertoires were compared against a reference library of SARS-CoV-2-specific TCRs that had been generated with the MIRA antigen-specificity platform. Breadth was defined as the fraction of unique TCRs that were SARS-CoV-2-associated. Depth was defined as the fraction of total T cells that were SARS-CoV-2-associated. Using the MIRA data, every spike-specific TCR was mapped to the spike region that the TCR reacted to and assigned to either a CD4 or a CD8 class. Log10-transformed breadth and depth values were compared by one-way ANOVA with Sidak's multiple comparisons tests. As stored in TCRdb, this immuneACCESS dataset retains in-frame rearrangements with V and J assigned. A fraction of the clones does not appear; measured against another copy, unresolved V genes explain less than half of the discrepancy, and the remainder lacks a known reason. That table gives V, J and clone size, and the DNA gave D and trimming. The sample has some 150,000 clones on record, approximately 86% of them singletons. Roughly 5.1% of the sample rests with the top ten.

The study at large found these results: In the small 56-69-year group, the increase in depth fell short of significance, most likely because of low power. Because no samples from the day 14 peak response were available, repertoires could be characterized only after the peak T cell response. A significant rise in spike-specific TCR breadth and depth was observed after two AZD1222 doses relative to day 0 and relative to MenACWY recipients. Vaccine-associated CD4 TCRs spanned the whole spike protein, with dominant responses in regions 160-218 and 743-854. Nearly half of unique spike-specific TCRs reportedly recognized epitopes outside regions mutated in the B.1.351 and B.1.1.7 variants. Conclusions about previously exposed vaccinees were limited because only 5 or 6 AZD1222 recipients were SARS-CoV-2 seropositive at baseline. Participants were mostly white British and included more females than males, and it was suggested by the authors that clonal diversity may have been underestimated.

Of note for this clone: No antigen is known for it. Base qualities are not provided; no much larger clone lies one nucleotide away.

Here the sequenced sample was peripheral blood, taken 28 days after the second AZD1222 dose. The sequence was collected from an adult who received the AZD1222 COVID-19 vaccine. The chain is made from TRBV6-5 and TRBJ1-1, with no D gene named confidently. The bases read TGTGCCAGCACGCTGGGTCCGCCGAACACTGAAGCTTTCTTT. It codes for CASTLGPPNTEAFF.